The subject of this entry is one T cell receptor beta chain. These data originate in a study of blood T cell repertoires in COVID-19. As for the study in general: The analysed material was cDNA or gDNA that came from T cells, B-cell-depleted T cells, or PBMCs.

There are 14 residues in the CDR3. V was clipped by 5 bases and J by 5 bases; unmatched bases: 6. Germline V gene lookup returns CDR1 SGHTA and CDR2 FQGNSA. Recruits, aged about 18 to 95 years, lived in 24 US areas. Each participant's cohort was designated according to participant-reported clinical history. In the authors' methods: Amplification with reference gene primers provided the estimates of nucleated cell counts. Profiling relied on immunoSEQ multiplex PCR, and the TCRdb table lists in-frame clones only, not all of them. The V and J calls and the clone size are those of that table, but D and trimming were determined from the DNA. The sample contains 250,000 to 300,000 clones, over 75% of which appear only once.

V usage is TRBV7-2 and J usage is TRBJ1-2; 9 bases align to TRBD1. The clonotype comes from a man younger than 30 who had recovered from COVID-19. Sequenced: PBMCs or T cells enriched from blood (not recorded which). As DNA, the CDR3 is TGTGCCAGCAGCCCTGGGACAGGGAAATATGGCTACACCTTC. Its translation is CASSPGTGKYGYTF.